Sequencing of this TCR beta chain was carried out in a study of shared clonotypes between healthy human individuals. Study as a whole: Per-donor plates numbered three CD4 naive, three CD4 memory, two CD8 naive and one CD8 memory. Study conclusions and caveats: A few donors held about 5% of naive CD4 clonotypes in common.

Recent acute infections and vaccinations were absent in the healthy HIV-negative adult donors. CDR3 length: 14 amino acids. V was cut by 3 bases and J by 4 bases, with 11 bases left in between. The germline CDR1 and CDR2 sequences are SGHRS and YFSETQ. This clone was found a few times. Antigen specificity is unknown. DNA at about 210 ng, 25,000 to 35,000 T cell genomes, went into sorted-subset replicate PCRs. Sequenced by immunoSEQ multiplex PCR; TCRdb stores in-frame clones only, minus some. The sample shows 640,000 or so clones, around 72% of them seen only once. The chain has TRBV5-1 and TRBJ1-3, with D tentatively TRBD1 (6 bases). What was sequenced was memory CD4+ T cells sorted from blood. The subset was: CD45RA-negative fraction. The sequence came from a woman aged 30 to 39 in good health. The CDR3 loop is CASSSTGLGNTIYF. The CDR3 DNA sequence: TGCGCCAGCAGCTCCACAGGGTTGGGAAACACCATATATTTT. Looking up the rest from reference TRBV5-1 and TRBJ1-3 gives the full variable domain: KAGVTQTPRYLIKTRGQQVTLSCSPISGHRSVSWYQQTPGQGLQFLFEYFSETQRNKGNFPGRFSGRQFSNSRSEMNVSTLELGDSALYLCASSSTGLGNTIYFGEGSWLTVV.